This is a list of T cell receptor beta chains from one sample in a study of T cell changes during pregnancy in multiple sclerosis. Sequencing was performed with immunoSEQ multiplex PCR; in TCRdb, only in-frame clones are kept and a portion is missing. The table records about 68,000 clones, under 95% of them present only once. The source material was peripheral blood, sampled in the second trimester of pregnancy. The receptors were sampled from a female donor with multiple sclerosis, enrolled in a pregnancy study. The CDR3 runs from the conserved cysteine through the conserved F or W. A D gene is named only where the DNA matches it firmly. Expanded clones are given a class, and other clones once, few, many or no size at all.

v_call	j_call	clone_size	d_call	cdr3_nt	cdr3_aa
TRBV6-5	TRBJ2-1	-	TRBD1	TGTGCCTGCAACAGGGGAGATGAGCAGTTCTTC	CACNRGDEQFF
TRBV27	TRBJ2-7	-	-	TGTGCCAGCAGCCCCGTCCGGGGTTCCTACGAGCAGTACTTC	CASSPVRGSYEQYF
TRBV12-1	TRBJ1-5	-	-	TGTGCCAGCAGCCACCCGGGACAGACCCATCAGCCCCAGCATTTT	CASSHPGQTHQPQHF
TRBV15	TRBJ2-7	-	TRBD1	TGTGCCACCAGCAGATCCCGAGACAGGGGGCGTTTAAACGAGCAGTACTTC	CATSRSRDRGRLNEQYF
TRBV6-5	TRBJ2-1	-	-	TGTGCCAGCAGTTACTCCCGACAGTCTAAAAATGAGCAGTTCTTC	CASSYSRQSKNEQFF
TRBV5-4	TRBJ2-7	-	TRBD2	TGTGCCAGCAGCCCCAAAAGGACTAGCGGGGGGTACGAGCAGTACTTC	CASSPKRTSGGYEQYF
TRBV7-6	TRBJ2-1	-	TRBD2	TGTGCCAGCAGCCCCGGGACTAGCGGGGCCCTCAATGAGCAGTTCTTC	CASSPGTSGALNEQFF
TRBV29-1	TRBJ1-1	-	-	TGCAGCGTGCTAAGTTCAATGAACACTGAAGCTTTCTTT	CSVLSSMNTEAFF
TRBV10-3	TRBJ2-7	-	-	TGTGCGGCCTCCCCCACGAACTCCTACGAGCAGTACTTC	CAASPTNSYEQYF
TRBV27	TRBJ2-1	-	-	TGTGCCAGCAGTTTATCGGACGGGGTTGGGGTGGGGCAGTTCTTC	CASSLSDGVGVGQFF
TRBV4-3	TRBJ2-3	-	TRBD2	TGCGCCAGCAGCCAAGATCCGAGCGGGGGGGCTACAGATACGCAGTATTTT	CASSQDPSGGATDTQYF
TRBV19	TRBJ2-1	once	TRBD2	TGTGCCAGTAGCCTAATAGCGGGGGGGCGCAATGAGCAGTTCTTC	CASSLIAGGRNEQFF
TRBV5-6	TRBJ1-3	-	-	TGTGCCAGCAGCTTGGCCGGGGTCTCTGGAAACACCATATATTTT	CASSLAGVSGNTIYF
TRBV19	TRBJ2-3	-	TRBD2	TGTGCCAGTAGCCTACTAGCGGGGGGGCTCACAGATACGCAGTATTTT	CASSLLAGGLTDTQYF
TRBV7-2	TRBJ1-1	-	-	TGTGCCAGCAGCTTAAGGGGGTACACTGAAGCTTTCTTT	CASSLRGYTEAFF
TRBV30	TRBJ2-1	-	TRBD2	TGTGCCTGGAGGGGGACTAGGTTTGGAATTGAGCAGTTCTTC	CAWRGTRFGIEQFF
TRBV6-6	TRBJ2-1	-	TRBD1	TGTGCCAGCCAAATTCCGGACAGGGGGAATGAGCAGTTCTTC	CASQIPDRGNEQFF
TRBV6-5	TRBJ2-7	-	-	TGTGCCAGCAGTTACTCGAGACGGGGGGCTCGGAACGAGCAGTACTTC	CASSYSRRGARNEQYF
TRBV5-8	TRBJ2-5	-	TRBD2	TGTGCCAGCAGCCACGGACTAGTTCGGGAAGAGACCCAGTACTTC	CASSHGLVREETQYF
TRBV14	TRBJ1-1	-	-	TGTGCCAGCAGCCAAGATGCGGTTTTCCAGATCTCGAACACTGAAGCTTTCTTT	CASSQDAVFQISNTEAFF
TRBV18	TRBJ1-1	-	TRBD1	TGTGCCAGCTCAGTTCAGGACAGGGGGGCTTTCTTT	CASSVQDRGAFF
TRBV10-3	TRBJ2-7	-	-	TGTGCCATTATGACAGGTGGGCCTTCCTACGAGCAGTACTTC	CAIMTGGPSYEQYF
TRBV5-6	TRBJ1-5	-	-	TGTGCCAGCAGCTTGATGGGGAAGGGGGGCAATCAGCCCCAGCATTTT	CASSLMGKGGNQPQHF
TRBV5-1	TRBJ1-4	-	-	TGCGCCAGCAGGCAGCGGCACGGGAATGAAAAACTGTTTTTT	CASRQRHGNEKLFF
TRBV7-9	TRBJ2-7	-	TRBD2	TGTGCCAGCAGCCTAGCGGGGGCGGTGAGGGAGCAGTACTTC	CASSLAGAVREQYF
TRBV27	TRBJ1-5	-	-	TGTGCCAGCAGTTTATCGTTGCCGGACAGCTATCAGCCCCAGCATTTT	CASSLSLPDSYQPQHF
TRBV15	TRBJ1-4	-	-	TGTGCCACCAGCAGAAGTACAGGGCGCGGTGAAAAACTGTTTTTT	CATSRSTGRGEKLFF
TRBV7-7	TRBJ2-3	-	TRBD1	TGTGCCAGCAGCGAACAGGGGGCTTCCGGGTATACGCAGTATTTT	CASSEQGASGYTQYF
TRBV7-2	TRBJ1-2	-	TRBD1	TGTGCCAGCAGCCCACAGGGGTTTAGAGGCGGCGTGGTTGGCTACACCTTC	CASSPQGFRGGVVGYTF
TRBV6-1	TRBJ1-6	-	-	TGTGCCAGCATAGTCGGACATTCCCCCCTCCACTTT	CASIVGHSPLHF
TRBV4-1	TRBJ2-4	-	-	TGCGCCAGCAGCCTCGAGGGACAAGAAAACATTCAGTACTTC	CASSLEGQENIQYF
TRBV27	TRBJ1-2	-	-	TGTGCCAGCCGTTCCTTGGCGCAGGATGGCTACACCTTC	CASRSLAQDGYTF
TRBV7-2	TRBJ2-7	-	-	TGTGCCAGCAGCTTCCTTATCTACGAGCAGTACTTC	CASSFLIYEQYF
TRBV18	TRBJ1-4	-	-	TGTGCCAGCTCTCCAATGGAGGGGTCGAAGATGTTTTTT	CASSPMEGSKMFF
TRBV7-2	TRBJ1-5	-	-	TGTGCCAGCAGCCTCGGACTTCGTTATAGCAATCAGCCCCAGCATTTT	CASSLGLRYSNQPQHF
TRBV12-5	TRBJ2-1	-	-	TGTGCTAGTGGTTCGACAGGCGTAGTCGATGAGCAGTTCTTC	CASGSTGVVDEQFF
TRBV7-8	TRBJ2-5	few	TRBD1	TGTGCCAGCAGTTCCGGGACAGGGCAAGAGACCCAGTACTTC	CASSSGTGQETQYF
TRBV13	TRBJ2-7	-	TRBD1	TGTGCCAGCAGCCCGACAGGGTTCTCCTACGAGCAGTACTTC	CASSPTGFSYEQYF
TRBV5-5	TRBJ1-1	-	-	TGTGCCAGCAGCTCACCACTCACTGAAGCTTTCTTT	CASSSPLTEAFF
TRBV21-1	TRBJ2-2	-	-	TGTGCCAGCAGCCAAGGGGAGACGGCCCCCACCGGGGAGCTGTTTTTT	CASSQGETAPTGELFF
TRBV4-1	TRBJ1-1	once	-	TGCGCCAGCAGCCAAGGGGGCTTACAGGGTTCCGGCACTGAAGCTTTCTTT	CASSQGGLQGSGTEAFF
TRBV4-2	TRBJ1-4	-	-	TGTGCCAGCAGTCCAGGGACTTCAACTAATGAAAAACTGTTTTTT	CASSPGTSTNEKLFF
TRBV6-4	TRBJ2-3	-	-	TGTGCCAGCAGTCAGGGCACAGATACGCAGTATTTT	CASSQGTDTQYF
TRBV29-1	TRBJ2-7	-	-	TGCAGCGTCAACGGGTGGGGAGGCGAGCAGTACTTC	CSVNGWGGEQYF
TRBV23-1	TRBJ2-7	-	TRBD1	TGCGCCAGCAGTCTCGGGGACAGGGGGCCGGGATCGAAAGAGCAGTACTTC	CASSLGDRGPGSKEQYF